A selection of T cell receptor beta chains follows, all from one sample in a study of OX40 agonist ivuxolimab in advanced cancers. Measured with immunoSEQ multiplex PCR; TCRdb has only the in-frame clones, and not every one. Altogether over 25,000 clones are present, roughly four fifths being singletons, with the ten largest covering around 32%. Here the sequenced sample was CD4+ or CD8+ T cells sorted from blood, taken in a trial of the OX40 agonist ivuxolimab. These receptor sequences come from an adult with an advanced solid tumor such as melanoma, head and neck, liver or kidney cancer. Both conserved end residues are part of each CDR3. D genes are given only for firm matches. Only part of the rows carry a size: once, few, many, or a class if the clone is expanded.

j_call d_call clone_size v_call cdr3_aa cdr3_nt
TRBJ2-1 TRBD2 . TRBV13 CASSLEGEGLAGGHEQFF TGTGCCAGCAGCTTAGAGGGAGAGGGACTAGCGGGGGGCCACGAGCAGTTCTTC
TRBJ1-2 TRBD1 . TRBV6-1 CASSEAPSDRGRGYTF TGTGCCAGCAGTGAAGCCCCGAGTGACAGGGGGCGTGGCTACACCTTC
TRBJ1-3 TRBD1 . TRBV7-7 CASRNRDRAGNTIYF TGTGCTAGCAGAAACCGGGACAGGGCTGGAAACACCATATATTTT
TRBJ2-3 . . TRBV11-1 CASSPSPWGGGHTQYF TGTGCCAGCAGCCCCAGCCCTTGGGGCGGGGGCCATACGCAGTATTTT
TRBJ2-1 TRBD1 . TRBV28 CASSLSGGAEQFF TGTGCCAGCAGTTTATCAGGGGGCGCCGAGCAGTTCTTC
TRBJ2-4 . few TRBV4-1 CASSQDQVHIQYF TGCGCCAGCAGCCAAGATCAGGTCCACATTCAGTACTTC
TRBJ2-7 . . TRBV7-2 CASSLPGTSSYEQYF TGTGCCAGCAGCTTGCCCGGGACCTCCTCCTACGAGCAGTACTTC
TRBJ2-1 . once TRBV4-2 CASSQEVPDYYNEQFF TGTGCCAGCAGCCAAGAGGTACCAGATTACTACAATGAGCAGTTCTTC
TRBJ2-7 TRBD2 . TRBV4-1 CASSQESGGTHYEQYF TGCGCCAGCAGCCAAGAGAGCGGGGGGACTCACTACGAGCAGTACTTC
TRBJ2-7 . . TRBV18 CASSPVGSGDEQYF TGTGCCAGCTCACCTGTAGGGTCGGGGGACGAGCAGTACTTC
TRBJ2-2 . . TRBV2 CASTPRGNTGELFF TGTGCCAGCACCCCCCGGGGGAACACCGGGGAGCTGTTTTTT
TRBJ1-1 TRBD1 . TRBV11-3 CASSLDFGLTGIAEAFF TGTGCCAGCAGCTTAGATTTCGGTTTGACAGGGATTGCCGAAGCTTTCTTT
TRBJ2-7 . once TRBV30 CAHDGTGYYEQYF TGTGCCCACGACGGCACGGGTTACTACGAGCAGTACTTC
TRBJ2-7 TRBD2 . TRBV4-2 CASSQDSLAGGAYEQYF TGTGCCAGCAGCCAAGATTCCTTAGCGGGAGGGGCCTACGAGCAGTACTTC
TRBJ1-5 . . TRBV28 CASSLRNLGPTGPQHF TGTGCCAGCAGTTTACGGAACCTTGGGCCCACGGGTCCCCAGCATTTT
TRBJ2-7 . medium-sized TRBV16 CASRPRSVYEQYF TGTGCCAGCAGACCACGTAGCGTATACGAGCAGTACTTC
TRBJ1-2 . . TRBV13 CASSLSNQYLYGYTF TGTGCCAGCAGCTTAAGTAACCAATATCTCTATGGCTACACCTTC